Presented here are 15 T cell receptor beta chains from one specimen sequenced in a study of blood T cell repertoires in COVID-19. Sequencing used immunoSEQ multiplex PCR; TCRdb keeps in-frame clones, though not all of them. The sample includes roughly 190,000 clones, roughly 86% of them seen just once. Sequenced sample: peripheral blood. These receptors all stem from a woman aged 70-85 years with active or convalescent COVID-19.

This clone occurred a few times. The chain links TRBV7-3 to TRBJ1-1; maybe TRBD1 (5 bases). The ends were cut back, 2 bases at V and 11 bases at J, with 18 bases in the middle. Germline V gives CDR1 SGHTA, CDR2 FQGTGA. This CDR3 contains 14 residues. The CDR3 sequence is CASSLYGGNGAAFF. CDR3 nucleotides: TGTGCCAGCAGCTTATATGGGGGGAACGGCGCGGCTTTCTTT.

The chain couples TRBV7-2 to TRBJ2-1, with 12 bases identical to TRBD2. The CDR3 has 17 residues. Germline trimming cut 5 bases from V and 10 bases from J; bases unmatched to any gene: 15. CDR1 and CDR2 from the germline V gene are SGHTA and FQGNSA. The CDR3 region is CASSPLLRASGRAEQFF. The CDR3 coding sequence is TGTGCCAGCAGCCCCCTCTTAAGGGCTAGCGGGAGGGCAGAGCAGTTCTTC.

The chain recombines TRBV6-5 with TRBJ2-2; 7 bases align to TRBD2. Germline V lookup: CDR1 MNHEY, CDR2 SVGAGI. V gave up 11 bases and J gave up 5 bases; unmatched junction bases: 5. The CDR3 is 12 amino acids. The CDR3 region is CAQASGTGELFF. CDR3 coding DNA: TGTGCCCAAGCTAGCGGTACCGGGGAGCTGTTTTTT.

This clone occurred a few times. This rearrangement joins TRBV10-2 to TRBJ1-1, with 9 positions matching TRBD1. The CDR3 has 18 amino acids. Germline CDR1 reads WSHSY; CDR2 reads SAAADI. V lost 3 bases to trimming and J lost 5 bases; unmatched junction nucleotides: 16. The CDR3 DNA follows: TGCGCCAGCAGTGACCGCGCTGGGACAGGGAAGGGGGGTACTGAAGCTTTCTTT. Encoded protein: CASSDRAGTGKGGTEAFF.

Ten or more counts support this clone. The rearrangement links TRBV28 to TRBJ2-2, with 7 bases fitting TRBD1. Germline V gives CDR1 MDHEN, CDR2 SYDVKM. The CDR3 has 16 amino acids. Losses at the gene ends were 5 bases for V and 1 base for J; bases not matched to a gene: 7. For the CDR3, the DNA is TGTGCCAGCAGTACTCGACAGGGAGTGAACACCGGGGAGCTGTTTTTT. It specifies CASSTRQGVNTGELFF.

The CDR3 bases are TGTGCCAGCAGTGTGAGGGGGTATGGCTACACCTTC. Translation: CASSVRGYGYTF. This chain links TRBV12-3 or TRBV12-4 with TRBJ1-2; D perhaps matches TRBD1 (6 bases). Trimming stripped 5 bases from V and 5 bases from J, with 9 bases between. The CDR3 runs to 12 residues.

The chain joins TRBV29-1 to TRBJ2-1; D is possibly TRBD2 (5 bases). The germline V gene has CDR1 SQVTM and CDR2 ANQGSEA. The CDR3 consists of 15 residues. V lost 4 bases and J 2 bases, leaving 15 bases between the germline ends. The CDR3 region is CSVATPGITYNEQFF. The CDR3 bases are TGCAGCGTTGCCACTCCCGGGATAACCTACAATGAGCAGTTCTTC.

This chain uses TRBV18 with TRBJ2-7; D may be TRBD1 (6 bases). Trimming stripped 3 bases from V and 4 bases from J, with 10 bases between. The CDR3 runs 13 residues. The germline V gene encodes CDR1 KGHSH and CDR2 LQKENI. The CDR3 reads CASSPNTGYEQYF. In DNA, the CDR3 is TGTGCCAGCTCACCTAACACAGGGTACGAGCAGTACTTC.

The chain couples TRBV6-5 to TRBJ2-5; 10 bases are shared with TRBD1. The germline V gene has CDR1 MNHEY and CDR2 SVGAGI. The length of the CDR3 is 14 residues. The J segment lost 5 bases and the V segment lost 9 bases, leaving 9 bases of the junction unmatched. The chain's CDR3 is CASNRDRGWETQYF. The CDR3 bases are TGTGCCAGTAACCGGGACAGGGGCTGGGAGACCCAGTACTTC.

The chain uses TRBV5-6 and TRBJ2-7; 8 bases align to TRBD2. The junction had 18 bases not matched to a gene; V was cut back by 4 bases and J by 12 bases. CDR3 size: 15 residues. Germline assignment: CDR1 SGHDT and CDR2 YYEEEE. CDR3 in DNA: TGTGCCAGCAGCCCCCAGGGGCGGGAGGACCCCTCGACGTACTTC. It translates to CASSPQGREDPSTYF.

This CDR3 reads CASSPGTDQPYEQYF. CDR3 DNA sequence: TGTGCCAGCAGCCCCGGGACAGATCAACCCTACGAGCAGTACTTC. The rearrangement joins TRBV6-4 to TRBJ2-7; 7 nucleotides line up with TRBD1. In germline, CDR1 is MRHNA, CDR2 SNTAGT. The CDR3 consists of 15 residues. V was pared by 6 bases and J by 2 bases, with 10 bases of the junction left unmatched.

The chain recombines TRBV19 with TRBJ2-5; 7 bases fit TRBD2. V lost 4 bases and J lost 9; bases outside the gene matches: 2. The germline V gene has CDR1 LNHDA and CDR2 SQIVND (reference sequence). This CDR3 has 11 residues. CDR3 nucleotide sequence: TGTGCCAGTAGTACCGGGGGGTCCCAGTACTTC. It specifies CASSTGGSQYF.

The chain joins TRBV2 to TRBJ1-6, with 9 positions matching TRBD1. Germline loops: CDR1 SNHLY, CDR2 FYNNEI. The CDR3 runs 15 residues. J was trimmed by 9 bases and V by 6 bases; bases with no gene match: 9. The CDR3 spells CASSLGQGMTSPLHF. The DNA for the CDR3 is TGTGCCAGCAGCCTGGGACAGGGTATGACTTCACCCCTCCACTTT.

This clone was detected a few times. The CDR3 nucleotides are TGCAGCGTTGCCCCTAGCGGGTACAATGAGCAGTTCTTC. Its protein is CSVAPSGYNEQFF. The V gene is TRBV29-1, the J gene TRBJ2-1; 8 bases are shared with TRBD2. The V gene end was trimmed by 4 bases and the J gene end by 4 bases; junction bases not matched to a gene: 3. CDR3 length: 13 amino acids. The germline gives CDR1 SQVTM, CDR2 ANQGSEA.

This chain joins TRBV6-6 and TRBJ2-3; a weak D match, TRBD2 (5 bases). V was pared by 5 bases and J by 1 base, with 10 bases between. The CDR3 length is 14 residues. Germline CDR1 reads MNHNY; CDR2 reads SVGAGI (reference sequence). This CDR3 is CASSHTRGTDTQYF. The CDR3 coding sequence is TGTGCCAGCAGTCATACTAGGGGCACAGATACGCAGTATTTT.